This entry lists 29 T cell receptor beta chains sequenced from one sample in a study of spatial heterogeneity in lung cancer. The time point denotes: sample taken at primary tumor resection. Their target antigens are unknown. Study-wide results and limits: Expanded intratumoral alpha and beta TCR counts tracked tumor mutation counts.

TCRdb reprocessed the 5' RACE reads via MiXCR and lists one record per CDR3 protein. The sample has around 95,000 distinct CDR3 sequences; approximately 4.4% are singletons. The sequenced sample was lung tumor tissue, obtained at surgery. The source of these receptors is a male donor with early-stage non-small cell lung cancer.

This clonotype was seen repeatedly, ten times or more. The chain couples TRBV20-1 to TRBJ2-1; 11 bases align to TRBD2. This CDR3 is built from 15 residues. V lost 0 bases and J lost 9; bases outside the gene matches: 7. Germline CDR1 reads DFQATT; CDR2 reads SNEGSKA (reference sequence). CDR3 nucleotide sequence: TGCAGTGCTAGAGATCAACTAGCGGGAGCTGGTGAGCAGTTCTTC. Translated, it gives CSARDQLAGAGEQFF.

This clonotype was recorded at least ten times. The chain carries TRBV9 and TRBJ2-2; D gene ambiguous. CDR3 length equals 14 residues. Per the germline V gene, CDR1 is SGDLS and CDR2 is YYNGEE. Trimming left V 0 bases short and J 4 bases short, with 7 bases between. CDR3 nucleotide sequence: TGTGCCAGCAGCGTAGGACACACCACCGGGGAGCTGTTTTTT. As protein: CASSVGHTTGELFF.

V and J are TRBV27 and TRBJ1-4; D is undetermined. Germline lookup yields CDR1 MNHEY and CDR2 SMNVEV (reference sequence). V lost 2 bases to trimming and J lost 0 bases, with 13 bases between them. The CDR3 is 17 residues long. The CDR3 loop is CASSLRFDTSTNEKLFF. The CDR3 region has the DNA TGTGCCAGCAGTTTAAGGTTCGACACTTCAACTAATGAAAAACTGTTTTTT. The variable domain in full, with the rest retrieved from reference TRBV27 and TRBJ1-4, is EAQVTQNPRYLITVTGKKLTVTCSQNMNHEYMSWYRQDPGLGLRQIYYSMNVEVTDKGDVPEGYKVSRKEKRNFPLILESPSPNQTSLYFCASSLRFDTSTNEKLFFGSGTQLSVL.

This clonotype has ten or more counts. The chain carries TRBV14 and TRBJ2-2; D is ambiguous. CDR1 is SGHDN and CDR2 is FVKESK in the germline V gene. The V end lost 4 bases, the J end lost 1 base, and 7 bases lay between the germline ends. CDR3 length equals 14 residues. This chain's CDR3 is CASSRRLNTGELFF. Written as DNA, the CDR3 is TGTGCCAGCAGCCGACGGTTGAACACCGGGGAGCTGTTTTTT.

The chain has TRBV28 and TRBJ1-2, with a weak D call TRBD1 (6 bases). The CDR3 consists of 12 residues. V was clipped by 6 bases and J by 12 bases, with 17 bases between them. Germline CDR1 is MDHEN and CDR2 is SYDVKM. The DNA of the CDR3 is TGTGCCAGCAGAGGACGGCAAAGGGGGAACACCTTC. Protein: CASRGRQRGNTF.

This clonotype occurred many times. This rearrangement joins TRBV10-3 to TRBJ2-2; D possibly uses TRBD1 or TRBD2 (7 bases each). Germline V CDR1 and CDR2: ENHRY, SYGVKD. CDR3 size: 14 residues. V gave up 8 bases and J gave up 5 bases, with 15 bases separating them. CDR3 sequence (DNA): TGTGCCATCCCCCGGCAGGGGGGGACCGGGGAGCTGTTTTTT. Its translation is CAIPRQGGTGELFF.

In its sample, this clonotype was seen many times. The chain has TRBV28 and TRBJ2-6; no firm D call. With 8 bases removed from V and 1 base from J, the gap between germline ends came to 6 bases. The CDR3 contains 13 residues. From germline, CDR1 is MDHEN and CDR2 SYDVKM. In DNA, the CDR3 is TGTGCCAGCCGCGATTCTGGGGCCAACGTCCTGACTTTC. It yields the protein CASRDSGANVLTF. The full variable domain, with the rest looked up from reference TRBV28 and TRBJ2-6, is DVKVTQSSRYLVKRTGEKVFLECVQDMDHENMFWYRQDPGLGLRLIYFSYDVKMKEKGDIPEGYSVSREKKERFSLILESASTNQTSMYLCASRDSGANVLTFGAGSRLTVL.

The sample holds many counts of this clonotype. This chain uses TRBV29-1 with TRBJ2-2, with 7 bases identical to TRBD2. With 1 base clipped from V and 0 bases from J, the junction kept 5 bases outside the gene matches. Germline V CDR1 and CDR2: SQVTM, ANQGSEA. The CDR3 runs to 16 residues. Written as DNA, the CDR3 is TGCAGCGTTGAAGTGGCTGGACTAGCGAACACCGGGGAGCTGTTTTTT. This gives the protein CSVEVAGLANTGELFF.

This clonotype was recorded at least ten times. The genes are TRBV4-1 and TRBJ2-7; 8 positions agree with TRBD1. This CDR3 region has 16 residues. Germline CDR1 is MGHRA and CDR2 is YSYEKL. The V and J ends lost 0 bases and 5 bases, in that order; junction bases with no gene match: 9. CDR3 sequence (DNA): TGCGCCAGCAGCCAAGATCTGAGGACAGGGTTCGACGAGCAGTACTTC. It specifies CASSQDLRTGFDEQYF.

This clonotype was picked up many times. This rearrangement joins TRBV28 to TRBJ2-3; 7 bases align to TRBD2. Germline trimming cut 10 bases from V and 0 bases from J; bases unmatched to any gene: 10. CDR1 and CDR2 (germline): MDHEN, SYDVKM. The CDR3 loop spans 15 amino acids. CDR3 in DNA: TGTGCCACCAAATCAGCGGGATTTAGCACAGATACGCAGTATTTT. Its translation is CATKSAGFSTDTQYF.

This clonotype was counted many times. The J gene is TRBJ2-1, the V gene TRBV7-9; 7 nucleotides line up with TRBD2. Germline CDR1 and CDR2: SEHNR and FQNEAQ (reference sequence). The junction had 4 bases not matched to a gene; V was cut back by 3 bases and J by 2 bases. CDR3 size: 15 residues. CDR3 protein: CASSFVGRTYNEQFF. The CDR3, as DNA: TGTGCCAGCAGCTTTGTCGGGAGGACCTACAATGAGCAGTTCTTC.

In DNA form, the CDR3 reads TGTGCCAGCAGCCCCGGACTAGCGGAGACAGATACGCAGTATTTT. This codes for CASSPGLAETDTQYF. The chain carries TRBV11-3 and TRBJ2-3, with TRBD2 matching over 10 bases. The germline V gene encodes CDR1 SGHNT and CDR2 YENEEA. The CDR3 sequence is 15 residues long. V trimming: 5 bases; J trimming: 3 bases; junction bases outside the gene matches: 5.

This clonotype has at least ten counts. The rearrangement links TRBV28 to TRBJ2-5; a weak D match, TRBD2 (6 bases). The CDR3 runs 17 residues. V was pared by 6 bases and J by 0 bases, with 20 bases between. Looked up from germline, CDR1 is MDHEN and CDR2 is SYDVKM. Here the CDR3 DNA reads TGTGCCAGCAGCCCCCCGGGGGTAGGCGGATACCAAGAGACCCAGTACTTC. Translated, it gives CASSPPGVGGYQETQYF.

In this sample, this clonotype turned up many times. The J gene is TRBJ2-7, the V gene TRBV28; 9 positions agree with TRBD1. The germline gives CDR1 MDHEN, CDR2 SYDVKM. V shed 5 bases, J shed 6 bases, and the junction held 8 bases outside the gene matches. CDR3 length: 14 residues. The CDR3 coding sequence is TGTGCCAGCAGTCTCCCGGGACAGGGAGGCGAGCAGTACTTC. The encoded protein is CASSLPGQGGEQYF. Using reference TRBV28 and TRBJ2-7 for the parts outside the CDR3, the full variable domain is DVKVTQSSRYLVKRTGEKVFLECVQDMDHENMFWYRQDPGLGLRLIYFSYDVKMKEKGDIPEGYSVSREKKERFSLILESASTNQTSMYLCASSLPGQGGEQYFGPGTRLTVT.

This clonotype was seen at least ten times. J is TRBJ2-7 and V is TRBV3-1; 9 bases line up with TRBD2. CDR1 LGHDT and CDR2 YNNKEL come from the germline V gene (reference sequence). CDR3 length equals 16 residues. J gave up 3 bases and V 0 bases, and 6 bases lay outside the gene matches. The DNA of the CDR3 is TGTGCCAGCAGCCAAGAAAGGCTAGCGGGATTCTACGAGCAGTACTTC. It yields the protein CASSQERLAGFYEQYF.

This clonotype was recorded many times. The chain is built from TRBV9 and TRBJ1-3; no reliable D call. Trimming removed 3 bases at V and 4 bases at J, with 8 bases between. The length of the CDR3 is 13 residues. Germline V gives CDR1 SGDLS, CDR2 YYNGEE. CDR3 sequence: CASSGGGGNTIYF. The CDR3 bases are TGTGCCAGCAGCGGGGGAGGCGGAAACACCATATATTTT.

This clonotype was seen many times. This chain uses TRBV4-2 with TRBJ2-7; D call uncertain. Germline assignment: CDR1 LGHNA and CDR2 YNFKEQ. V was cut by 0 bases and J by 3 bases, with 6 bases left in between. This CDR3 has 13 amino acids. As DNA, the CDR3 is TGTGCCAGCAGCCAAGATTTGGGCTACGAGCAGTACTTC. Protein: CASSQDLGYEQYF.

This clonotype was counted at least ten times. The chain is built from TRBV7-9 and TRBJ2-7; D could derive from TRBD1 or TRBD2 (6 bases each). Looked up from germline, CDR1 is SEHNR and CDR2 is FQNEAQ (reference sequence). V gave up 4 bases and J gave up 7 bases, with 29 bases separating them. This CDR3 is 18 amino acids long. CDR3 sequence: CASSSAAGHSMPYEEQYF. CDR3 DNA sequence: TGTGCCAGCAGCTCCGCTGCGGGACACAGCATGCCCTACGAAGAGCAGTACTTC.

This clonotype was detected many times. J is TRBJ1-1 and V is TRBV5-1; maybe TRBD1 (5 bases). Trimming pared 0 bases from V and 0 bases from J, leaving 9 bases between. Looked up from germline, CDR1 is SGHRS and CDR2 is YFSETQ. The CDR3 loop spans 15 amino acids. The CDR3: CASSLGAGMNTEAFF. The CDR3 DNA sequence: TGCGCCAGCAGCTTGGGGGCAGGGATGAACACTGAAGCTTTCTTT.

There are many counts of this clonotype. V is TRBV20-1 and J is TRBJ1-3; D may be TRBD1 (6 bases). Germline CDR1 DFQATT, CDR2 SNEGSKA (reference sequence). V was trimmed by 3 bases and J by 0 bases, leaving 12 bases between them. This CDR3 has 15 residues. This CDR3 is CSASRGSDSGNTIYF. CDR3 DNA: TGCAGTGCTAGCAGGGGTTCGGACTCTGGAAACACCATATATTTT.

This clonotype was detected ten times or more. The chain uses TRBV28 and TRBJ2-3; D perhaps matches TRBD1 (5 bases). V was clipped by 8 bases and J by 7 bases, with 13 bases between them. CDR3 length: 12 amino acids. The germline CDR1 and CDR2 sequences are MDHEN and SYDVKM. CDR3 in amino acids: CASAWGRNTQYF. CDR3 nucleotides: TGTGCCAGCGCCTGGGGCAGAAATACGCAGTATTTT.

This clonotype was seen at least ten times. The CDR3 bases are TGTGCCAGCACCACCGGCAGGGCGAGACCCCAGCATTTT. Its translation: CASTTGRARPQHF. The gene calls are TRBV28 and TRBJ1-5; possibly TRBD1 for D (5 bases). The germline V and J ends were trimmed by 7 bases and 10 bases, with 17 bases remaining between them. From germline, CDR1 is MDHEN and CDR2 SYDVKM. CDR3 size: 13 residues.

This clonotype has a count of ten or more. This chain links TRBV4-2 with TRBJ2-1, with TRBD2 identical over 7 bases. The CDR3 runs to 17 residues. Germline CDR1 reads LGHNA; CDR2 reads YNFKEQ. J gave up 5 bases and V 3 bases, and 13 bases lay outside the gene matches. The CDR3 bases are TGTGCCAGCAGCCAGGCGAACCTAGCGGAGTACCACAATGAGCAGTTCTTC. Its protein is CASSQANLAEYHNEQFF.

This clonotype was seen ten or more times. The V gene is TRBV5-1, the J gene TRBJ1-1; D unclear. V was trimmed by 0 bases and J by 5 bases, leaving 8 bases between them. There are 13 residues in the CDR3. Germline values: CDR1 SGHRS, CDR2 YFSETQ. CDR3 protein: CASSLGVGTEAFF. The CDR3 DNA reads TGCGCCAGCAGCTTGGGGGTAGGGACTGAAGCTTTCTTT.

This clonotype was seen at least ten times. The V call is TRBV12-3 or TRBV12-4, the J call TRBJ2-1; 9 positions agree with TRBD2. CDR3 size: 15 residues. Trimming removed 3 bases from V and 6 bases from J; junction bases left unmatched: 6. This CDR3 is CASSFGGRALNEQFF. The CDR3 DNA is TGTGCCAGCAGTTTTGGCGGGAGGGCCCTCAATGAGCAGTTCTTC.

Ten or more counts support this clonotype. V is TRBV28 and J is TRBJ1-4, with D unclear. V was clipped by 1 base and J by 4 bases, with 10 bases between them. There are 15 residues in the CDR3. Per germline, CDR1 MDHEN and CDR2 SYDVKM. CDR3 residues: CASSLFLPFNEKLFF. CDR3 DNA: TGTGCCAGCAGTTTATTCCTACCGTTTAATGAAAAACTGTTTTTT.

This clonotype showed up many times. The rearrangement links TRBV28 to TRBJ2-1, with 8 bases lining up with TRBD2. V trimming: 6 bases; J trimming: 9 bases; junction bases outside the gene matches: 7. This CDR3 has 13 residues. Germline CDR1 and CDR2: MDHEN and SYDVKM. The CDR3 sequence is CASRPAGDVEQFF. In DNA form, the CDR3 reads TGTGCCAGCAGACCAGCGGGAGATGTTGAGCAGTTCTTC.

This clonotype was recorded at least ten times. The CDR3 sequence is CASSQQGAYSPLHF. As DNA, the CDR3 is TGTGCCAGCAGCCAACAGGGTGCTTATTCACCCCTCCACTTT. V and J are TRBV16 and TRBJ1-6, with D tentatively TRBD1 (5 bases). Germline lookup yields CDR1 KGHSY and CDR2 FQNENV. This CDR3 has 14 amino acids. V was pared by 2 bases and J by 8 bases, with 10 bases between.

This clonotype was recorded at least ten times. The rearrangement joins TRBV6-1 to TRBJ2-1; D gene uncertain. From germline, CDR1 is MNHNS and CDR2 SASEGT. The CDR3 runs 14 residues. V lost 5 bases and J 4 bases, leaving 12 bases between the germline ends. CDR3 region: CASSKVGAYNEQFF. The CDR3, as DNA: TGTGCCAGCAGTAAGGTCGGAGCGTACAATGAGCAGTTCTTC.